This TCR beta chain emerged from a study of blood T cell repertoires in COVID-19. Study information: Collection of acute and convalescent COVID-19 samples took place in the United States, Italy and Spain. T cells, B-cell-depleted T cells, or PBMCs supplied cDNA or gDNA.

The V and J ends lost 1 base and 1 base respectively, with 12 bases between them. Germline-derived CDR1 and CDR2 are SGHKS and YYEKEE (reference sequence). The CDR3 is made up of 16 amino acids. In the study's own analysis: Estimates of nucleated cell counts were drawn from the amplification of reference gene primers. Using immunoSEQ multiplex PCR, the repertoire was profiled, and TCRdb retains in-frame clones only, with some absent. V and J calls and clone size come straight from that table; D and trimming were deduced from the DNA. The profile shows about 150,000 clones, roughly 84% of them singletons.

The TCR originated in a human donor with acute or convalescent COVID-19. The donor label of this sample is uncertain. Sample: peripheral blood. The chain has TRBV5-5 and TRBJ1-3, with D uncertain. CDR3 sequence reads: CASSLFLQFSGNTIYF. The CDR3 nucleotides are TGTGCCAGCAGCTTGTTTCTTCAGTTTTCTGGAAACACCATATATTTT.